The clone carrying this TCR beta chain appeared many times. Synthesis of cDNA was carried out by template-switch 5'RACE. The reaction used 10-nucleotide random UMIs. Every sequencing run produced over 160 million TCR-beta sequences that came from 15-18 subjects. In TCRdb, the 5' RACE reads were re-called with MiXCR into one record per CDR3 protein. The table has tens of thousands of distinct CDR3 sequences, approximately 3.7% seen once. This sample was included in a study of neurological immune-mediated disorders. V gave up 4 bases and J gave up 14 bases; unmatched junction bases: 2. Germline V gene sequence: CDR1 MNHEY, CDR2 SVGEGT. The length of the CDR3 is 11 residues.

Material for sequencing was PBMCs. This chain links TRBV6-2 or TRBV6-3 with TRBJ2-4, with TRBD2 identical over 10 bases. The receptor was derived from a woman in her 50s with multiple sclerosis. The CDR3 here is CASSSGTSEYF. CDR3 bases: TGTGCCAGCAGTTCCGGGACTAGCGAGTACTTC.